The 11 T cell receptor beta chains below come from one sample, sequenced in a study of CXCR3-negative and CXCR3-positive naive CD8 T cells. The study's findings and limits: TRB CDR3 hydrophobicity was greater in CXCR3-positive naive cells than in CXCR3-negative naive cells.

The authors made the TRB cDNA libraries by 5' RACE using UMI labels. One entry per CDR3 protein, without DNA, is what TCRdb gives after re-calling the 5' RACE reads. The table lists approximately 96,000 distinct CDR3 sequences. These TCRs' antigens remain unknown. The sample consisted of naive CXCR3+ CD8+ T cells from blood. Regarding subset: CD45RO-CCR7+CD27+CD95- naive CD8+ T cells expressing CXCR3 (TNR3+). The receptors were sampled from a human donor in good health. Some clones in this sample may be carry-over from other donors' samples.

This chain connects TRBV9 to TRBJ1-6; TCRdb indicates TRBD1, and absent DNA this call remains unverified. This CDR3 has 12 amino acids. Germline V gives CDR1 SGDLS, CDR2 YYNGEE. CDR3 sequence: CASSAGGSPLHF. The whole variable domain, filled in from reference TRBV9 and TRBJ1-6, reads DSGVTQTPKHLITATGQRVTLRCSPRSGDLSVYWYQQSLDQGLQFLIQYYNGEERAKGNILERFSAQQFPDLHSELNLSSLELGDSALYFCASSAGGSPLHFGNGTRLTVT.

The chain couples TRBV6-2 or TRBV6-3 to TRBJ2-1; TCRdb's assignment of TRBD2 cannot be checked, as there is no DNA. The CDR3 runs to 16 residues. The germline gives CDR1 MNHEY, CDR2 SVGEGT. The CDR3 spells CASSYTTVTAYNEQFF.

The chain's CDR3 is CASSVDANLNQPQHF. The rearrangement joins TRBV9 to TRBJ1-5. Germline CDR1 is SGDLS and CDR2 is YYNGEE. The CDR3 has 15 amino acids.

The chain recombines TRBV6-2 or TRBV6-3 with TRBJ2-2; TCRdb reports TRBD1, a call that lacks DNA to check it against. Germline CDR1 reads MNHEY; CDR2 reads SVGEGT. This CDR3 has 16 residues. The CDR3 sequence: CASSLDRGRGTGELFF.

The chain couples TRBV29-1 to TRBJ2-3. The CDR3 contains 14 residues. Germline CDR1 SQVTM, CDR2 ANQGSEA. The CDR3 sequence: CSVRIGGSTDTQYF.

The CDR3 loop is CASSDVLGDSDNEQFF. This rearrangement joins TRBV6-4 to TRBJ2-1; TCRdb outputs TRBD1, but without DNA this stays unchecked. The CDR3 covers 16 residues. Germline CDR1 and CDR2: MRHNA and SNTAGT.

The J gene is TRBJ1-5, the V gene TRBV6-2 or TRBV6-3; with no DNA, the TCRdb D assignment of TRBD1 cannot be verified. The CDR3 sequence is 17 residues long. Germline lookup yields CDR1 MNHEY and CDR2 SVGEGT. This CDR3 is CASSYSPGGLSNQRQHF.

This chain joins TRBV29-1 and TRBJ2-7; TCRdb designates TRBD1, a call that cannot be tested without DNA. CDR1 SQVTM and CDR2 ANQGSEA come from the germline V gene. The CDR3 is 16 amino acids. The CDR3 loop is CSVVGIGGDRVGEQYF.

The rearrangement joins TRBV7-8 to TRBJ2-7; the TCRdb call, TRBD2, lacks DNA for checking. CDR1 is SGHVS and CDR2 is FQNEAQ in the germline V gene. This CDR3 is 14 amino acids long. The CDR3 spells CASRVEGPSYEQYF.

This chain links TRBV20-1 with TRBJ2-2; the D call from TCRdb, TRBD1, cannot be confirmed without DNA. The CDR3 totals 15 residues. The germline V gene encodes CDR1 DFQATT and CDR2 SNEGSKA (reference sequence). The CDR3 loop is CSAPWGGRNIGELFF.

This chain links TRBV27 with TRBJ1-2. The CDR3 consists of 13 residues. Germline values: CDR1 MNHEY, CDR2 SMNVEV (reference sequence). The CDR3 here is CASSLRRSYGYTF.